The rows below give T cell receptor beta chains drawn from one sample of a study of vaccination and CD4 T cells after COVID-19. Each CDR3 protein gets one entry after TCRdb re-called the PCR reads with MiXCR. The sample contains under 5,000 distinct CDR3 sequences, about 20% of which appear only once. No antigen has been identified for these receptors. The sequencing sample was made of CD4+ T cells from blood, cultured in vitro. These receptors were taken from a human donor who had recovered from COVID-19. Each CDR3 is given with its conserved first and last residue. A D gene is named only where the DNA matches it firmly. Size is stated for part of the rows, as once, few or many counts, or as a class when the clone is expanded.

CDR3 length	V gene	J gene	D gene	clone size	CDR3 protein	CDR3 DNA
17	TRBV7-8	TRBJ2-1	TRBD2	NA	CASSLTSGGAVEREQFF	TGTGCCAGCAGCTTAACTAGCGGGGGGGCGGTGGAGCGTGAGCAGTTCTTC
13	TRBV7-9	TRBJ1-6	NA	once	CASTRRGNSPLHF	TGTGCCAGCACCAGACGGGGGAATTCACCCCTCCACTTT
12	TRBV20-1	TRBJ2-1	NA	NA	CSASLTYGEQFF	TGCAGTGCTTCCTTGACGTACGGTGAGCAGTTCTTC
17	TRBV5-1	TRBJ2-5	TRBD1	few	CASSSGTGTLIQETQYF	TGCGCCAGCAGCTCCGGGACAGGGACCCTTATCCAAGAGACCCAGTACTTC
15	TRBV6-4	TRBJ2-7	TRBD1	NA	CASSESAGGWYEQYF	TGTGCCAGCAGTGAGTCGGCAGGGGGCTGGTACGAGCAGTACTTC
16	TRBV6-5	TRBJ2-4	NA	NA	CASSYSIIGTKNIQYF	TGTGCCAGCAGTTACTCGATCATCGGGACCAAAAACATTCAGTACTTC
18	TRBV4-2	TRBJ1-3	TRBD1	NA	CASSRDTPTGWSGNTIYF	TGTGCCAGCAGCCGAGATACTCCGACAGGGTGGTCCGGAAACACCATATATTTT
15	TRBV20-1	TRBJ2-1	NA	NA	CSARDFRDSYNEQFF	TGCAGTGCTAGAGATTTCAGGGATTCCTACAATGAGCAGTTCTTC
12	TRBV19	TRBJ1-2	NA	few	CASITPNYGYTF	TGTGCCAGTATCACCCCCAACTATGGCTACACCTTC
13	TRBV20-1	TRBJ2-3	TRBD2	large	CSAQRGGTDTQYF	TGCAGTGCTCAGCGGGGAGGCACAGATACGCAGTATTTT
14	TRBV30	TRBJ1-3	NA	NA	CAWSVGGSGNTIYF	TGTGCCTGGAGTGTAGGAGGGTCTGGAAACACCATATATTTT
16	TRBV4-2	TRBJ1-1	TRBD1	NA	CASSPDGRGRRTEAFF	TGTGCCAGCAGCCCGGATGGCAGGGGGCGCAGGACTGAAGCTTTCTTT
14	TRBV2	TRBJ1-5	NA	NA	CASSWGGRNRPQHF	TGTGCCAGCAGCTGGGGCGGGAGGAATCGGCCCCAGCATTTT
15	TRBV27	TRBJ1-2	TRBD1	medium-sized	CASSLGDRGHLGYTF	TGTGCCAGCAGTTTGGGGGACAGGGGGCACCTTGGCTACACCTTC
14	TRBV20-1	TRBJ1-4	TRBD1	NA	CSASMGQGGEKLFF	TGCAGTGCTAGTATGGGACAGGGGGGAGAAAAACTGTTTTTT
14	TRBV20-1	TRBJ1-4	NA	medium-sized	CSALVSPNYEKLFF	TGCAGTGCTCTAGTCTCTCCTAACTATGAAAAACTGTTTTTT
14	TRBV19	TRBJ1-2	TRBD1	NA	CASSPRTGFYGYTF	TGTGCCAGTAGTCCCAGGACAGGGTTTTATGGCTACACCTTC
17	TRBV2	TRBJ2-1	TRBD2	NA	CASSDLGGLGLINEQFF	TGTGCCAGCAGTGACTTAGGCGGACTAGGGCTGATCAATGAGCAGTTCTTC
12	TRBV20-1	TRBJ1-1	NA	NA	CSEGGLNTEAFF	TGCAGCGAGGGGGGGCTGAACACTGAAGCTTTCTTT
13	TRBV7-3	TRBJ1-2	NA	NA	CASSFGGYDGYTF	TGTGCCAGCAGCTTTGGCGGGTACGATGGCTACACCTTC
14	TRBV5-1	TRBJ1-1	NA	NA	CASSLAGRMTEAFF	TGCGCCAGCAGCTTGGCCGGGAGGATGACTGAAGCTTTCTTT
12	TRBV5-5	TRBJ2-7	NA	NA	CASSLGGYEQYF	TGTGCCAGCAGCCTTGGGGGCTACGAGCAGTACTTC
22	TRBV5-1	TRBJ1-3	NA	few	CASTNQTSMYLCASGEGNTIYF	NA
14	TRBV20-1	TRBJ2-7	NA	medium-sized	CSASSPRDSYEQYF	TGCAGTGCTAGCTCCCCCCGGGACTCCTACGAGCAGTACTTC
17	TRBV27	TRBJ1-6	NA	medium-sized	CASRGHRRGSYNSPLHF	TGTGCCAGCAGGGGACACAGAAGGGGTTCCTATAATTCACCCCTCCACTTT
16	TRBV27	TRBJ2-7	TRBD1	NA	CASSPRQGAASREQYF	TGTGCCAGCAGTCCCCGACAGGGCGCGGCGTCCCGCGAGCAGTACTTC
14	TRBV21-1	TRBJ1-2	NA	medium-sized	CASSTGQGVYGYTF	TGTGCCAGCAGCACAGGACAGGGAGTATATGGCTACACCTTC
15	TRBV30	TRBJ1-1	NA	few	CAWSVLGEGSTEAFF	TGTGCCTGGAGTGTACTTGGGGAGGGGAGTACTGAAGCTTTCTTT
18	TRBV10-3	TRBJ1-2	TRBD1	medium-sized	CATTRGSSQYGPNYGYTF	TGTGCCACCACCAGGGGGTCCTCTCAGTACGGTCCTAACTATGGCTACACCTTC
13	TRBV20-1	TRBJ2-7	TRBD1	NA	CSARRQGAYEQYF	TGCAGTGCTCGCCGACAGGGGGCCTACGAGCAGTACTTC
14	TRBV11-2	TRBJ1-1	NA	NA	CASSDPFAGAEAFF	TGTGCCAGCAGCGACCCCTTTGCGGGCGCTGAAGCTTTCTTT
12	TRBV5-8	TRBJ1-5	NA	NA	CASSLGHQPQHF	TGTGCCAGCAGCTTGGGTCATCAGCCCCAGCATTTT
16	TRBV20-1	TRBJ1-5	TRBD1	NA	CSAVDRGAYSNQPQHF	TGCAGTGCTGTGGACAGGGGGGCTTATAGCAATCAGCCCCAGCATTTT
14	TRBV27	TRBJ1-1	TRBD1	medium-sized	CASSHRQGRTEAFF	TGTGCCAGCAGTCACCGACAGGGGAGGACTGAAGCTTTCTTT
13	TRBV29-1	TRBJ1-2	NA	NA	CSVESGAGYGYTF	TGCAGCGTTGAATCAGGGGCAGGCTATGGCTACACCTTC
17	TRBV6-4	TRBJ1-1	NA	NA	CASSDLPGEGMNTEAFF	TGTGCCAGCAGTGACCTCCCGGGCGAAGGGATGAACACTGAAGCTTTCTTT
16	TRBV5-4	TRBJ2-5	TRBD2	few	CASSLGVLAVQETQYF	TGTGCCAGCAGCTTAGGGGTACTAGCGGTCCAAGAGACCCAGTACTTC
13	TRBV4-1	TRBJ2-5	NA	once	CASSQVQWETQYF	TGCGCCAGCAGCCAAGTACAATGGGAGACCCAGTACTTC
11	TRBV20-1	TRBJ2-7	NA	NA	CSAQDLYEQYF	TGCAGTGCTCAGGATCTCTACGAGCAGTACTTC
13	TRBV19	TRBJ1-5	NA	few	CASGLSGNQPQHF	TGTGCCAGTGGCCTTTCCGGCAATCAGCCCCAGCATTTT
18	TRBV7-3	TRBJ2-6	NA	few	CASSHSPFRGSGANVLTF	TGTGCCAGCAGCCATTCCCCGTTTCGTGGCTCTGGGGCCAACGTCCTGACTTTC
14	TRBV20-1	TRBJ1-1	NA	NA	CSAKGGHENTEAFF	TGCAGTGCAAAAGGAGGACACGAAAACACTGAAGCTTTCTTT
13	TRBV7-9	TRBJ1-1	NA	NA	CASSLDGGLEAFF	TGTGCCAGCAGCTTAGATGGGGGTCTTGAAGCTTTCTTT
16	TRBV6-1	TRBJ1-1	NA	NA	CASSSPVQRQRAEAFF	TGTGCCAGCAGCTCCCCCGTCCAACGCCAGCGCGCTGAAGCTTTCTTT